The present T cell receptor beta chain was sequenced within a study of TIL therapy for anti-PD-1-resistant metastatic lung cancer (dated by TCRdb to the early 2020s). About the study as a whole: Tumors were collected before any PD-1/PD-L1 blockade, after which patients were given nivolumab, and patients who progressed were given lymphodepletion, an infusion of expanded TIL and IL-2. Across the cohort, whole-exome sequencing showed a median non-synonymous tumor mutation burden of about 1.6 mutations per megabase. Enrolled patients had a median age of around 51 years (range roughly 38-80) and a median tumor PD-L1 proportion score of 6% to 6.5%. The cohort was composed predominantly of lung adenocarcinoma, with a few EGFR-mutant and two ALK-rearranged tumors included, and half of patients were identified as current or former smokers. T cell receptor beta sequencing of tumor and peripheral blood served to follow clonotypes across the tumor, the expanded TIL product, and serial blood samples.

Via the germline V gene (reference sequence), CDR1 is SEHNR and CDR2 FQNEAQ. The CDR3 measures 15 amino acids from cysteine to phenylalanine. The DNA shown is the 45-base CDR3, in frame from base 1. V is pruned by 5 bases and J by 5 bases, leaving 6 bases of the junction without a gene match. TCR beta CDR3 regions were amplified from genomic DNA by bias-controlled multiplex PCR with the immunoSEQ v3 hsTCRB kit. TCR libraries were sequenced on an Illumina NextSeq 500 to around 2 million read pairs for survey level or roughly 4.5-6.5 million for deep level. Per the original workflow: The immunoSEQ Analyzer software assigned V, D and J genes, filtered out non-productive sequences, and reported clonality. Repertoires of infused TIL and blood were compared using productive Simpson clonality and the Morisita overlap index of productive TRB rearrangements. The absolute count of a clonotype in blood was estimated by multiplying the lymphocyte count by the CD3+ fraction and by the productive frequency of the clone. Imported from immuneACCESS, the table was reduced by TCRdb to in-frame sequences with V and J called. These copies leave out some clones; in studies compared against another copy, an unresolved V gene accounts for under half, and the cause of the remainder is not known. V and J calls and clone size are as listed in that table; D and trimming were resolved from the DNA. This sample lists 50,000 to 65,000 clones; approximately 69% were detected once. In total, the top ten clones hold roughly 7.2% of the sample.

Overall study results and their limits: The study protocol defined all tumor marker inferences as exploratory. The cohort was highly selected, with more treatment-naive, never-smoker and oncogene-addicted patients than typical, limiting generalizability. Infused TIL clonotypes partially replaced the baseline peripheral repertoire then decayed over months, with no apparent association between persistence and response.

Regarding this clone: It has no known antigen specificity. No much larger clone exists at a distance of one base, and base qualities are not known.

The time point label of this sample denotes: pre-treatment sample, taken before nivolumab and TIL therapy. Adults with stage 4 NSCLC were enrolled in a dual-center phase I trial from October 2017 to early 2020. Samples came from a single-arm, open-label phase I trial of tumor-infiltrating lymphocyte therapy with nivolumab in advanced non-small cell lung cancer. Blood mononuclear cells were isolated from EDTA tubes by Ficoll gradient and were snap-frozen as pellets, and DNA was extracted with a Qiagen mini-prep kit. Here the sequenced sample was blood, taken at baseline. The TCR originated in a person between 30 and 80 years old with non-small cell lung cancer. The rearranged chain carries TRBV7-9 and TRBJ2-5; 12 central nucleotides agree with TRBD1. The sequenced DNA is TGTGCCAGCAGCCTCGGGACAGGGGGCGACGAGACCCAGTACTTC. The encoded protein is CASSLGTGGDETQYF. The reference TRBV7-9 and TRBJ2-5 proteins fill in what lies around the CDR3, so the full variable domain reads DTGVSQNPRHKITKRGQNVTFRCDPISEHNRLYWYRQTLGQGPEFLTYFQNEAQLEKSRLLSDRFSAERPKGSFSTLEIQRTEQGDSAMYLCASSLGTGGDETQYFGPGTRLLVL.